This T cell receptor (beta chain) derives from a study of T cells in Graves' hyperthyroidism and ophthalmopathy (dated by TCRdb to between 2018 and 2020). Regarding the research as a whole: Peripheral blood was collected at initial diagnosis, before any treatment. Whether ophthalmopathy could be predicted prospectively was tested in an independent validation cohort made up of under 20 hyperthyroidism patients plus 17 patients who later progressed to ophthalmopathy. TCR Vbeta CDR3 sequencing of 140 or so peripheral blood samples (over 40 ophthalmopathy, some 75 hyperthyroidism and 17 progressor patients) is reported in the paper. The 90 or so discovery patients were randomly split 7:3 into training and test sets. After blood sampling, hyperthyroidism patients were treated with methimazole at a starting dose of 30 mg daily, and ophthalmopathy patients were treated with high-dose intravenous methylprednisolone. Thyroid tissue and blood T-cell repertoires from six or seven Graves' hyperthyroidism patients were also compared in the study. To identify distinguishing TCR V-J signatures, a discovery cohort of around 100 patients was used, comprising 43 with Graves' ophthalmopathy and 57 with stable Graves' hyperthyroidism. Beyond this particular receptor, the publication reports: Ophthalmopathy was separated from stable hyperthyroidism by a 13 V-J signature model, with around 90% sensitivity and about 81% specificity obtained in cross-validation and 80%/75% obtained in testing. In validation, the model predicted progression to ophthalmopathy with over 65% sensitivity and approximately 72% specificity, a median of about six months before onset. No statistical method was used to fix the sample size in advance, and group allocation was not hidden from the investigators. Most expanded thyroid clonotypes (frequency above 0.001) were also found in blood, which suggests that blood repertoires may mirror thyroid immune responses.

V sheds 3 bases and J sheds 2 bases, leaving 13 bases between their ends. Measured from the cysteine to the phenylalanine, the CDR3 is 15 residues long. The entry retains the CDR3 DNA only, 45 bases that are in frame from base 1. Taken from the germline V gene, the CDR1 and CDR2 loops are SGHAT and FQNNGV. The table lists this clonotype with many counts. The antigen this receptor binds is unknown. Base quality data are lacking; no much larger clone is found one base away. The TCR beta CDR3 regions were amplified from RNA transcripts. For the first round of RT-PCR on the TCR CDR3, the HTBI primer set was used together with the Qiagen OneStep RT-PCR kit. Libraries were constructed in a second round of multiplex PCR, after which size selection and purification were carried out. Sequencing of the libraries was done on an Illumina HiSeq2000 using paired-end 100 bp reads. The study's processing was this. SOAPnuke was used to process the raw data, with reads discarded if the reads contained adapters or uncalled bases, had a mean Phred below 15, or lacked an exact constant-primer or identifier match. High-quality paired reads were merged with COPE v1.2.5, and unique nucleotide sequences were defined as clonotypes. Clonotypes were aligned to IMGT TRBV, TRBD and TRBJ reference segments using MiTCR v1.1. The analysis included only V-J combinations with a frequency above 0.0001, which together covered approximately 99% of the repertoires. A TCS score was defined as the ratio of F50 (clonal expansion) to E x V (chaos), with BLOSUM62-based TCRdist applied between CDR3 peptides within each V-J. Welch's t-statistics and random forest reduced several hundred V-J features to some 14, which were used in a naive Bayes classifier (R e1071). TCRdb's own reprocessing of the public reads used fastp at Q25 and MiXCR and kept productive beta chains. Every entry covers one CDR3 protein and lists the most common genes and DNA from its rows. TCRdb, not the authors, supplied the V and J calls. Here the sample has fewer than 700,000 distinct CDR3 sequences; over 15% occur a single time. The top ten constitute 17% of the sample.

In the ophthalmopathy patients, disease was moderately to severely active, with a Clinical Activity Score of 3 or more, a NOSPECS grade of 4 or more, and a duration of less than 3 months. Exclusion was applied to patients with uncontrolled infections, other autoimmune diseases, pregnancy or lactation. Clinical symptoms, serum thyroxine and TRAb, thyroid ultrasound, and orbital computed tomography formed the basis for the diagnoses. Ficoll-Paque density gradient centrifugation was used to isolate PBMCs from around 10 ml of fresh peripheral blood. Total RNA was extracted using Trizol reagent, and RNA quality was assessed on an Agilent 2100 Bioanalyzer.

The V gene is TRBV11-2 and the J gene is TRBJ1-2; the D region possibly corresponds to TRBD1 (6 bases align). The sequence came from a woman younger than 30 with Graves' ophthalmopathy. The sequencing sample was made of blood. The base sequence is TGTGCCAGCAGCTTGAGGGGGTCCATCAACTATGGCTACACCTTC. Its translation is CASSLRGSINYGYTF.